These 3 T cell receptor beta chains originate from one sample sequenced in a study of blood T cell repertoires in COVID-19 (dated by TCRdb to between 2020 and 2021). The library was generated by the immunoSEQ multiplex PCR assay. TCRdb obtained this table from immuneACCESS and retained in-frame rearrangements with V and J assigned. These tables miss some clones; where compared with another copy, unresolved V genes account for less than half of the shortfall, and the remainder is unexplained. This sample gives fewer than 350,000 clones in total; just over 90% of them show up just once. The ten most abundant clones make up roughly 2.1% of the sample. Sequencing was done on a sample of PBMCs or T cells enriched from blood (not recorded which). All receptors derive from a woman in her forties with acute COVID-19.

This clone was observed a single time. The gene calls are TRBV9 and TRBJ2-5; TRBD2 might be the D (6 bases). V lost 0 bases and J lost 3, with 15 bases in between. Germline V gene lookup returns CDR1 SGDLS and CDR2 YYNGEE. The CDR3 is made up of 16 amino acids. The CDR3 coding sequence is TGTGCCAGCAGCGTAGTATGGTCCGGGACTGAAGAGACCCAGTACTTC. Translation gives CASSVVWSGTEETQYF.

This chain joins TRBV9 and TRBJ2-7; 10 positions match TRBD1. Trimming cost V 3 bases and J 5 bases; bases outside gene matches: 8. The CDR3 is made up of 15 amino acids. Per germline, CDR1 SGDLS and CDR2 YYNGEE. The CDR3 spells CASSASGTGVHEQYF. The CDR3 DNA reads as TGTGCCAGCAGCGCCTCCGGGACAGGGGTCCACGAGCAGTACTTC. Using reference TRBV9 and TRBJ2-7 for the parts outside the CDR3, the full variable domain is DSGVTQTPKHLITATGQRVTLRCSPRSGDLSVYWYQQSLDQGLQFLIQYYNGEERAKGNILERFSAQQFPDLHSELNLSSLELGDSALYFCASSASGTGVHEQYFGPGTRLTVT.

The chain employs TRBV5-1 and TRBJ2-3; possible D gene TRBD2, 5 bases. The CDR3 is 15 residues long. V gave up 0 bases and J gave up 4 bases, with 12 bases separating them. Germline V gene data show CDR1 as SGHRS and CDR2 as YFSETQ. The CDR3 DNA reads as TGCGCCAGCAGCTTGGTTGGTAGCGCAGCAGATACGCAGTATTTT. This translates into CASSLVGSAADTQYF.